This passage covers 16 T cell receptor beta chains from one sample sequenced in a study of CD8+ T cells in alopecia areata. Reverse transcription of extracted RNA yielded cDNA, which provided the sequencing template. Some clones are missing from TCRdb's copy, which holds only in-frame ones; the method was immunoSEQ multiplex PCR. Singletons are absent from the sample, which has around 110,000 clones. What was sequenced was lesional skin. The origin of the receptors is a C3H/HeJ mouse with alopecia areata. Strain haplotype (MHC): H2-k.

In regard to this clone: Any gene name here is a mouse gene name. The read gets to within 4 residues of the CDR3 end, and the germline J gene fills in the rest. The chain has TRBV19 and TRBJ2-3, with TRBD2 identical over 9 bases. V gave up 3 bases and J gave up 0 bases; unmatched junction bases: 5. CDR3 length: 16 amino acids. Germline values: CDR1 FNHDT, CDR2 SITEND (reference sequence). The sequenced CDR3 bases are TGTGCCAGCAGTACGGCCTGGGGGGGTAGTGCAGAA. Protein sequence: CASSTAWGGSAE. The whole CDR3 sequence reads CASSTAWGGSAETLYF. The full variable domain, rest sourced from reference TRBV19 and TRBJ2-3, is GGIITQTPKFLIGQEGQKLTLKCQQNFNHDTMYWYRQDSGKGLRLIYYSITENDLQKGDLSEGYDASREKKSSFSLTVTSAQKNEMAVFLCASSTAWGGSAETLYFGSGTRLTVL.

This clone was counted between two and nine times. Gene names are the mouse ones. The sequenced fragment ends 4 residues before the CDR3 boundary, so the rest is inferred from the germline J gene. The chain employs TRBV13-2 and TRBJ1-4; 11 nucleotides line up with TRBD1. Germline loops: CDR1 NNHNN, CDR2 SYGAGS (reference sequence). The length of the CDR3 is 15 residues. CDR3 in amino acids: CASGDLGTGGERLFF. The sequenced CDR3 bases are TGTGCCAGCGGTGATTTGGGGACAGGGGGCGAA.

In its sample, this clone was seen many times. The germline and genes are mouse ones. The read finishes 4 residues shy of the CDR3 end, and the germline J gene is used to complete it. The same CDR3 arises from other DNA sequences in this sample as well. The V call is TRBV13-3, the J call TRBJ2-7; TRBD1 matches 9 bases. The CDR3 consists of 14 residues. V gave up 3 bases and J gave up 2 bases; unmatched junction bases: 3. The germline CDR1 and CDR2 sequences are NNHDY and SYVADS. Partial CDR3 DNA: TGTGCCAGCAGTGGGGGACAGGGTGCCTAT. Protein product: CASSGGQGAY. The entire CDR3 is CASSGGQGAYEQYF.

This clone was detected a few times. Gene labels here are mouse ones. Sequencing ends 4 residues short of the CDR3 end; the germline J gene provides the rest. The gene calls are TRBV13-2 and TRBJ2-7, with a weak D call TRBD1 (6 bases). This CDR3 has 14 residues. CDR1 is NNHNN and CDR2 is SYGAGS in the germline V gene (reference sequence). Trimming removed 0 bases at V and 3 bases at J, with 10 bases between. Incomplete CDR3 DNA: TGTGCCAGCGGTGATGGAACAGGGTACTAT. As protein: CASGDGTGYY. The full-length CDR3 reads as CASGDGTGYYEQYF.

On this clone: At residue 12, the DNA translation does not agree with TCRdb's protein; the protein displayed here is the one encoded by the DNA. Any gene name here is a mouse gene name. The sequenced fragment ends 3 residues before the CDR3 boundary, so the rest is inferred from the germline J gene. The rearrangement links TRBV19 to TRBJ1-3, with D tentatively TRBD1 (5 bases). V was trimmed by 5 bases and J by 0 bases, leaving 12 bases between them. This CDR3 has 15 residues. Germline V gives CDR1 FNHDT, CDR2 SITEND (reference sequence). The CDR3 DNA, read in part, is TGTGCCAGCAGCCCCGACAGCCCTTCTGGAAATACG. Translated, it gives CASSPDSPSGNT. The full CDR3 protein is CASSPDSPSGNTLYF.

As concerns this clone: These gene names are mouse names. The read gets to within 4 residues of the CDR3 end, and the germline J gene fills in the rest. The V gene is TRBV19, the J gene TRBJ2-3, with TRBD1 as a possible D gene (5 bases). The CDR3 runs 14 residues. V was pared by 4 bases and J by 0 bases, with 9 bases between. Looked up from germline, CDR1 is FNHDT and CDR2 is SITEND (reference sequence). The CDR3 protein is CASSLDRSAETLYF. Incomplete CDR3 DNA: TGTGCCAGCAGTCTCGACAGAAGTGCAGAA.

This clone came up many times. The listed TCRdb protein conflicts with the DNA translation at residue 13, and the protein shown is translated directly from the DNA. The listed genes are named as in mouse. The CDR3 end is not reached by the read, which stops 3 residues before it; the germline J gene fills it in. The chain uses TRBV13-3 and TRBJ1-3, with 10 bases matching TRBD1. This CDR3 has 16 residues. Per the germline V gene, CDR1 is NNHDY and CDR2 is SYVADS. V was pared by 6 bases and J by 0 bases, with 6 bases of the junction left unmatched. The CDR3 loop is CASTPGQGSSGNTLYF. The CDR3 DNA, read in part, is TGTGCCAGCACTCCGGGACAGGGGTCTTCTGGAAATACG.

This clone was recorded a few times. Mouse germline and gene names are used. The CDR3 end falls 4 residues outside the read, so it is completed with the germline J gene. The chain combines TRBV19 with TRBJ1-4, with D possibly being TRBD1 (6 bases). Germline V gene sequence: CDR1 FNHDT, CDR2 SITEND (reference sequence). This CDR3 contains 17 residues. Trimming removed 5 bases at V and 0 bases at J, with 17 bases between. CDR3 protein: CASSPRTEIISNERLFF. The DNA read from the CDR3 is TGTGCCAGCAGCCCTCGGACAGAAATAATTTCCAACGAA.

With respect to this clone: The gene names here belong to mouse. The read terminates 4 residues before the CDR3 end, so the remaining end is supplied by the germline J gene. The chain carries TRBV14 and TRBJ2-3; 8 bases are a match to TRBD2. From germline, CDR1 is SGHDT and CDR2 FRDEAV. The CDR3 loop spans 14 amino acids. Germline trimming cut 5 bases from V and 2 bases from J; bases unmatched to any gene: 4. The CDR3 loop reads CASRKGGPAETLYF. The sequenced part of the CDR3 DNA is TGTGCCAGCAGGAAGGGGGGGCCTGCAGAA.

In the case of this clone: Gene names denote mouse genes. Sequencing ends 4 residues short of the CDR3 end; the germline J gene provides the rest. The chain links TRBV19 to TRBJ2-1, with 9 bases matching TRBD1. J was trimmed by 3 bases and V by 4 bases; bases with no gene match: 5. CDR3 length: 15 amino acids. Germline CDR1 is FNHDT and CDR2 is SITEND (reference sequence). The chain's CDR3 is CASSWDRASYAEQFF. The CDR3 bases that were read are TGTGCCAGCAGTTGGGACAGGGCCAGCTATGCT. The full variable domain, with the rest looked up from reference TRBV19 and TRBJ2-1, is GGIITQTPKFLIGQEGQKLTLKCQQNFNHDTMYWYRQDSGKGLRLIYYSITENDLQKGDLSEGYDASREKKSSFSLTVTSAQKNEMAVFLCASSWDRASYAEQFFGPGTRLTVL.

Details on this clone: The gene names given are mouse names. The read finishes 4 residues shy of the CDR3 end, and the germline J gene is used to complete it. The rearrangement joins TRBV13-3 to TRBJ2-7, with 11 bases that match TRBD2. Unmatched junction bases numbered 7, after V lost 5 bases and J lost 0 bases. Germline CDR1 is NNHDY and CDR2 is SYVADS. There are 16 residues in the CDR3. The sequenced part of the CDR3 DNA is TGTGCCAGCAGGACCCGGGACTGGGGGCCCTCCTAT. This gives the protein CASRTRDWGPSY. The CDR3, in full, reads CASRTRDWGPSYEQYF.

Comments on this clone: Gene names denote mouse genes. Read sequence stops 4 residues before the CDR3 end, and the germline J gene provides the missing end. The chain employs TRBV13-3 and TRBJ2-2; TRBD1 matches 11 bases. The ends lost 6 bases at V and 2 bases at J; junction bases unmatched: 3. The germline V gene encodes CDR1 NNHDY and CDR2 SYVADS. The CDR3 consists of 15 residues. This chain's CDR3 is CASKDRGRNTGQLYF. Incomplete CDR3 DNA: TGTGCCAGCAAGGACAGGGGGCGCAACACCGGG.

This clone has at least ten counts. Gene names follow the mouse nomenclature. Coverage ceases 4 residues before the CDR3 finishes, and the germline J gene fills in the end. The J gene is TRBJ1-4, the V gene TRBV13-3; D is possibly TRBD1 (6 bases). Deletions cut 3 bases from V and 1 base from J, with 10 bases between. The CDR3 spans 15 residues. Germline CDR1 NNHDY, CDR2 SYVADS. CDR3 in amino acids: CASSGGTNSNERLFF. The CDR3 DNA, read in part, is TGTGCCAGCAGTGGGGGGACAAATTCCAACGAA. The entire variable domain, with the rest obtained from reference TRBV13-3 and TRBJ1-4, is as follows: EAAVTQSPRSKVAVTGGKVTLSCHQTNNHDYMYWYRQDTGHGLRLIHYSYVADSTEKGDIPDGYKASRPSQENFSLILELASLSQTAVYFCASSGGTNSNERLFFGHGTKLSVL.

On this clone: All gene names here are mouse names. The sequenced fragment ends 4 residues before the CDR3 boundary, so the rest is inferred from the germline J gene. V usage is TRBV13-1 and J usage is TRBJ2-1; D is perhaps TRBD1 (5 bases). CDR3 size: 15 residues. Looked up from germline, CDR1 is NSHNY and CDR2 is SYGAGN. V dropped 2 bases and J dropped 0 bases, with 9 bases sitting between them. The CDR3 here is CASSEDKPNYAEQFF. The sequenced part of the CDR3 DNA is TGTGCCAGCAGTGAGGACAAACCTAACTATGCT.

This clone was detected only a few times. Genes and germline come from the mouse. The read halts 4 residues ahead of the CDR3 end, with the missing end drawn from the germline J gene. The rearrangement uses TRBV1 and TRBJ2-2, with 7 bases identical to TRBD1. J gave up 3 bases and V 1 base, and 2 bases lay outside the gene matches. The CDR3 spans 15 residues. Germline CDR1 and CDR2: NSQYPW and LRSPGD (reference sequence). CDR3 in amino acids: CTCSAVDRDTGQLYF. CDR3 DNA (partial): TGCACCTGCAGTGCAGTCGACAGGGACACCGGG.

This clone has just a few counts. Here the gene names and germline are mouse. The read comes to an end 4 residues before the CDR3 does, leaving the germline J gene to fill in the end. The chain couples TRBV31 to TRBJ1-1, with 7 bases identical to TRBD1. V gave up 0 bases and J gave up 1 base; unmatched junction bases: 2. In germline, CDR1 is GKSSPN, CDR2 SITVG. CDR3 length equals 14 residues. CDR3 loop: CAWSLGTANTEVFF. CDR3 DNA, as far as it was read: TGTGCCTGGAGTCTGGGGACAGCGAACACA.